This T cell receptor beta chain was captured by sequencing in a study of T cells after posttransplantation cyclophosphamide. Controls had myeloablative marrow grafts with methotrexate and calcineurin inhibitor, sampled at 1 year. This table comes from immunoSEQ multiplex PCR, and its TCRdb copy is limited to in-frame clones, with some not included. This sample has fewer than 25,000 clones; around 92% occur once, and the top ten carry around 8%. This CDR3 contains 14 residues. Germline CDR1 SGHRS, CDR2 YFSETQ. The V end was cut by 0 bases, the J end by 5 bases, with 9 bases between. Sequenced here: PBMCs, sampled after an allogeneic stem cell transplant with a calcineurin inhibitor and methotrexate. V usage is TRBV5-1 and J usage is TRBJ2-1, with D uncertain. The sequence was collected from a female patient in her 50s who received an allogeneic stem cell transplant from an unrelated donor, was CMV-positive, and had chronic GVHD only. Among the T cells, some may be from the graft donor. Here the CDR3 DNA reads TGCGCCAGCAGCTTGGGCTATTCTAACAATGAGCAGTTCTTC. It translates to CASSLGYSNNEQFF. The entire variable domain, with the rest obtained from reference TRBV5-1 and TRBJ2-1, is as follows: KAGVTQTPRYLIKTRGQQVTLSCSPISGHRSVSWYQQTPGQGLQFLFEYFSETQRNKGNFPGRFSGRQFSNSRSEMNVSTLELGDSALYLCASSLGYSNNEQFFGPGTRLTVL.